This T cell receptor beta chain was recorded in a study of blood T cells in healthy people across ages. Study context: T cells yielded about one barcoded beta molecule per two cells through template switching.

Points from the study as a whole: Both higher diversity and more naive CD4+ cells marked long-lived donors when set against aged donors. Any conclusive comparison of naive versus antigen-experienced cells was prevented by using unsorted PBMCs. Older individuals had lower TCR beta diversity per million T cells (the decline was roughly linear).

The length of the CDR3 is 13 residues. Germline CDR1 SGHTA, CDR2 FQGTGA. Trimming shortened V by 6 bases and J by 10 bases, and 16 bases separated the two germline ends. For the second PCR, which ran for roughly 6 to 11 cycles, a sample-barcoded 5' primer and a J-beta primer mix were used. TCRdb re-called the 5' RACE reads with MiXCR, one entry per CDR3 protein. Found here are around 800,000 distinct CDR3 sequences, around 43% of them singletons; the top ten hold about 19%. For this clonotype: Its target is not known.

Source material: blood. The rearrangement uses TRBV7-3 and TRBJ2-1; D is possibly TRBD2 (6 bases). The source of this sequence is a man between 60 and 75 years old in good health. CDR3 in amino acids: CASSSAPAGEQFF. The CDR3 nucleotides are TGTGCCAGCAGTTCCGCTCCCGCGGGAGAGCAGTTCTTC.